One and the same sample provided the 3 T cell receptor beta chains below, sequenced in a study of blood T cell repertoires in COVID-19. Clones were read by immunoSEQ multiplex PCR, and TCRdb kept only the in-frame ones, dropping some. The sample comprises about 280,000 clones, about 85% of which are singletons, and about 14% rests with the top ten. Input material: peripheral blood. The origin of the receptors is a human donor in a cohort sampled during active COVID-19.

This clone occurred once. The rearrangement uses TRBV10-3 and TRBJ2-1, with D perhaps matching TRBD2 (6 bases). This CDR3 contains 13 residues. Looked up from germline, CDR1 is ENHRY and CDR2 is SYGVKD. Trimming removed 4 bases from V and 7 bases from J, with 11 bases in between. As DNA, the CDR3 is TGTGCCATCAGTGCCGGGGGTAAAAATGAGCAGTTCTTC. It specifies CAISAGGKNEQFF.

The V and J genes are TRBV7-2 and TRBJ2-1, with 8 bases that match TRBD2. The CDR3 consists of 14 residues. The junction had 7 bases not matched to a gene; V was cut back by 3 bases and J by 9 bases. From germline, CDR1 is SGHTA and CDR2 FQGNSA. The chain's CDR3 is CASSLGTSSAEQFF. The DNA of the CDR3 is TGTGCCAGCAGCTTGGGGACTAGTTCGGCTGAGCAGTTCTTC.

Here the CDR3 reads CASSLGGNSYEQYF. CDR3 nucleotide sequence: TGTGCCAGCAGCCTCGGCGGGAACTCCTACGAGCAGTACTTC. V is TRBV14 and J is TRBJ2-7; TRBD2 might be the D (6 bases). CDR1 is SGHDN, CDR2 FVKESK, per germline. The CDR3 is 14 residues long. Trimming left V 4 bases short and J 0 bases short, with 10 bases between.